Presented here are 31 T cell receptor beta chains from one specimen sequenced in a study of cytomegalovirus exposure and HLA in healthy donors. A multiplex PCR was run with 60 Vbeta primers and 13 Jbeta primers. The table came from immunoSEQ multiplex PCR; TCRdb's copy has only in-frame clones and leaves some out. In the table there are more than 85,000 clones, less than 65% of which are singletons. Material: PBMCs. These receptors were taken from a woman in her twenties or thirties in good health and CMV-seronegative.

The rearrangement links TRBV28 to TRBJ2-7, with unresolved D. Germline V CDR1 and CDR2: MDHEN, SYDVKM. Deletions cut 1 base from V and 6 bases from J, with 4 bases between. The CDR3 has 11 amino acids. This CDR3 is CASSLSLEQYF. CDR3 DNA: TGTGCCAGCAGTTTATCCCTCGAGCAGTACTTC.

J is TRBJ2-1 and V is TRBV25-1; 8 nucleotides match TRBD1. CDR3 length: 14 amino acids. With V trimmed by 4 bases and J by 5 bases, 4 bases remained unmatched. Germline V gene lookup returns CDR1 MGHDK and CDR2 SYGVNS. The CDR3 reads CASSADRGHNEQFF. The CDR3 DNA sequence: TGTGCCAGCAGTGCTGACAGGGGCCACAATGAGCAGTTCTTC.

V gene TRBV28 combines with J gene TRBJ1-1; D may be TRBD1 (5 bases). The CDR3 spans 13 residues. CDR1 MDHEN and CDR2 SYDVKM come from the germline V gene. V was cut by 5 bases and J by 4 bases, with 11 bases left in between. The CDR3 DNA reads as TGTGCCAGCAGTCCAGGGTGGGCCACTGAAGCTTTCTTT. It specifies CASSPGWATEAFF. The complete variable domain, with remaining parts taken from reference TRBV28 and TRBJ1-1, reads DVKVTQSSRYLVKRTGEKVFLECVQDMDHENMFWYRQDPGLGLRLIYFSYDVKMKEKGDIPEGYSVSREKKERFSLILESASTNQTSMYLCASSPGWATEAFFGQGTRLTVV.

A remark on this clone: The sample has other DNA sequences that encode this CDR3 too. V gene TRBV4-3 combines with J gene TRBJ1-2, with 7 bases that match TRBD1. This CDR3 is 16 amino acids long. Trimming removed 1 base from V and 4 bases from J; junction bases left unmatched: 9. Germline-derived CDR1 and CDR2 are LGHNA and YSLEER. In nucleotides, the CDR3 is TGCGCCAGCAGCCAAGTTGGGGCAGGGGGAACCTATGGCTACACCTTC. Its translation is CASSQVGAGGTYGYTF.

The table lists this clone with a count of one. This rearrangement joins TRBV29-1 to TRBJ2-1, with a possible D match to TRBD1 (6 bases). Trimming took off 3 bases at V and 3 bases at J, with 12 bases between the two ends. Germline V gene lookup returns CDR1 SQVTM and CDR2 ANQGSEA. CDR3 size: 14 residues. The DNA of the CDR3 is TGCAGCGTTGACCCGGGACACTTCTACAATGAGCAGTTCTTC. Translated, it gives CSVDPGHFYNEQFF.

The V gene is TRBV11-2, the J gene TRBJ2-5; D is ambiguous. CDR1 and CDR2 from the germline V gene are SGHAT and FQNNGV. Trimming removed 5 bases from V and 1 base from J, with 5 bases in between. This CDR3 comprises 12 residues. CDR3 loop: CASSHIQETQYF. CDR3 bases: TGTGCCAGCAGCCACATCCAAGAGACCCAGTACTTC.

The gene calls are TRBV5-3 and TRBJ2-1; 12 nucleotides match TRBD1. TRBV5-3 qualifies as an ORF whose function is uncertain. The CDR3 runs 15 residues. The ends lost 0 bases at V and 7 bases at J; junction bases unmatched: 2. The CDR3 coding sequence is TGTGCCAGAAGCTTGGCGGGACAGGGGGCTAATGAGCAGTTCTTC. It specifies CARSLAGQGANEQFF.

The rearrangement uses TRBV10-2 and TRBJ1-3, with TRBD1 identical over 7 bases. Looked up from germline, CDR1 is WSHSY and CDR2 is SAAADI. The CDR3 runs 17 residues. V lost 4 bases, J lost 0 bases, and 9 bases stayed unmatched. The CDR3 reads CASSGWTGSSSGNTIYF. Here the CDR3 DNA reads TGCGCCAGCAGTGGGTGGACAGGCTCATCCTCTGGAAACACCATATATTTT.

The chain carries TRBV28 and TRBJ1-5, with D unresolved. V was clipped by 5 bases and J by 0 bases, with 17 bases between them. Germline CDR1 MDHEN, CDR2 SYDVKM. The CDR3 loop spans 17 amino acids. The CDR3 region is CASSEVEGSYSNQPQHF. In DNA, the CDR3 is TGTGCCAGCAGTGAAGTGGAGGGAAGTTATAGCAATCAGCCCCAGCATTTT.

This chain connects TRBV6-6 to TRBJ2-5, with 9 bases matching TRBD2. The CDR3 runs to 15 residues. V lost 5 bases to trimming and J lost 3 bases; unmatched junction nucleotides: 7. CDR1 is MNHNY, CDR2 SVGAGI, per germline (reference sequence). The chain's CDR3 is CASSTWLAGKETQYF. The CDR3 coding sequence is TGTGCCAGCAGTACGTGGCTAGCGGGGAAAGAGACCCAGTACTTC.

CDR3 amino acids: CASSLLDRDNEQFF. The CDR3 DNA sequence: TGTGCCAGCAGCCTCTTGGACAGGGACAATGAGCAGTTCTTC. The V and J genes are TRBV7-8 and TRBJ2-1, with 8 bases identical to TRBD1. V was pared by 5 bases and J by 5 bases, with 5 bases of the junction left unmatched. The CDR3 length is 14 residues. Germline assignment: CDR1 SGHVS and CDR2 FQNEAQ.

For the CDR3, the DNA is TGTGCCAGCAGCTTGGAGGTTTCCTATAATTCACCCCTCCACTTT. Its protein product is CASSLEVSYNSPLHF. The chain combines TRBV7-2 with TRBJ1-6; D gene ambiguous. Germline V lookup: CDR1 SGHTA, CDR2 FQGNSA. The CDR3 has 15 residues. V was trimmed by 3 bases and J by 1 base, leaving 7 bases between them.

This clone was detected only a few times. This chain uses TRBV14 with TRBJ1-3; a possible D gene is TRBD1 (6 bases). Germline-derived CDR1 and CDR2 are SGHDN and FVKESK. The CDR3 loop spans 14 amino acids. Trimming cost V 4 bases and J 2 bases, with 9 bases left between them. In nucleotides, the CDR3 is TGTGCCAGCAGCCGGACAGAGGCTGGAAACACCATATATTTT. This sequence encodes CASSRTEAGNTIYF.

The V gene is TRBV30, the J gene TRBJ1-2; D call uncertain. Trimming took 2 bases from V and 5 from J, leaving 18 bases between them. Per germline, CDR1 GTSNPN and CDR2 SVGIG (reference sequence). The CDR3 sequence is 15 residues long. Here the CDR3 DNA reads TGTGCCTGGAGTTTCAAGACGGCACCGAGGTATGGCTACACCTTC. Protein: CAWSFKTAPRYGYTF. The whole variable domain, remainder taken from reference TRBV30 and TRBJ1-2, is SQTIHQWPATLVQPVGSPLSLECTVEGTSNPNLYWYRQAAGRGLQLLFYSVGIGQISSEVPQNLSASRPQDRQFILSSKKLLLSDSGFYLCAWSFKTAPRYGYTFGSGTRLTVV.

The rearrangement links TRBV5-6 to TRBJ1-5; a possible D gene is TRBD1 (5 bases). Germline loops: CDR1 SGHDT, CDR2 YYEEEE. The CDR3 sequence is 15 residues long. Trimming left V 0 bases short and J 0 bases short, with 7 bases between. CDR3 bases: TGTGCCAGCAGCTTGGGACAGTATAGCAATCAGCCCCAGCATTTT. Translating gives CASSLGQYSNQPQHF. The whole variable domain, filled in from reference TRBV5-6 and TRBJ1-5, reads DAGVTQSPTHLIKTRGQQVTLRCSPKSGHDTVSWYQQALGQGPQFIFQYYEEEERQRGNFPDRFSGHQFPNYSSELNVNALLLGDSALYLCASSLGQYSNQPQHFGDGTRLSIL.

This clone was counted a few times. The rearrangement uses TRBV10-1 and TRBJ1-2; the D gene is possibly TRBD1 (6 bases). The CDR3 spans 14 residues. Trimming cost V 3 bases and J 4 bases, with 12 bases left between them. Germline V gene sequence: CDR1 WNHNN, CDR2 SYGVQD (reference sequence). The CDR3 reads CASSDPEQGYGYTF. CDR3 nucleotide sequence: TGCGCCAGCAGTGACCCGGAACAGGGCTATGGCTACACCTTC.

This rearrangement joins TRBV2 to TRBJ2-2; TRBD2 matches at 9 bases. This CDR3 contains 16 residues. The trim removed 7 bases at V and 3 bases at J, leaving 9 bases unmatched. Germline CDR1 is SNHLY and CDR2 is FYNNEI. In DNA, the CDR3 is TGTGCCAGCACTGGGGCGGGGGGGACATACACCGGGGAGCTGTTTTTT. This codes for CASTGAGGTYTGELFF.

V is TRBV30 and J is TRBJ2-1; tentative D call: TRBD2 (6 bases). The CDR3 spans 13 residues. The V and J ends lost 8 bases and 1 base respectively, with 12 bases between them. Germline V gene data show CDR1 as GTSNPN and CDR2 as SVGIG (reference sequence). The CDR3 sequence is CAVLAESYNEQFF. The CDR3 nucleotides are TGTGCCGTTTTAGCGGAGTCCTACAATGAGCAGTTCTTC.

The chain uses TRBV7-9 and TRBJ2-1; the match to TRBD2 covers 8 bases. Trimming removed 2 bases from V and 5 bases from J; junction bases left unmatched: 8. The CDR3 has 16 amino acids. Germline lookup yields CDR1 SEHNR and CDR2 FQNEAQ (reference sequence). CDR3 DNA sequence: TGTGCCAGCAGCTTATCCGGCGGGGGGATCCACAATGAGCAGTTCTTC. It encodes CASSLSGGGIHNEQFF.

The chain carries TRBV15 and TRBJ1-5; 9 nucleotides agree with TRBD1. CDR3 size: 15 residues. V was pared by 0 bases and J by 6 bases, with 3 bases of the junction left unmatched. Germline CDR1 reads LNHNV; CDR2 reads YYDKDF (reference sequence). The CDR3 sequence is CATSREGQGIQPQHF. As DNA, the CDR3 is TGTGCCACCAGCAGAGAAGGACAGGGGATTCAGCCCCAGCATTTT.

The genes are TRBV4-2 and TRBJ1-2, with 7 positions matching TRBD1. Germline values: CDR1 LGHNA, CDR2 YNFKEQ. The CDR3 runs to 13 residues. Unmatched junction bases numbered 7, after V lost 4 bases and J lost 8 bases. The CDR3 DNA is TGTGCCAGCAGCCCCGACAGGGATGGAGGCTACACCTTC. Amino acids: CASSPDRDGGYTF.

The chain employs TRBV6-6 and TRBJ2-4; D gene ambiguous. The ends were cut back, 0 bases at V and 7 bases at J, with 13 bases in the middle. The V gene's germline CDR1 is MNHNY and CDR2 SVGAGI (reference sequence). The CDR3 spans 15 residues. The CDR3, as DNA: TGTGCCAGCAGTTACTCGGGCACGCTACAGAACATTCAGTACTTC. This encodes CASSYSGTLQNIQYF.

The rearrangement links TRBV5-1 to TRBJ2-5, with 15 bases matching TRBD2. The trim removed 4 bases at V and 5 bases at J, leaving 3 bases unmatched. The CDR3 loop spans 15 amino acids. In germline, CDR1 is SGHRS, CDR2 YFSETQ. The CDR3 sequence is CASSLGLAGGETQYF. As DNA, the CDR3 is TGCGCCAGCAGCCTGGGACTAGCGGGGGGTGAGACCCAGTACTTC.

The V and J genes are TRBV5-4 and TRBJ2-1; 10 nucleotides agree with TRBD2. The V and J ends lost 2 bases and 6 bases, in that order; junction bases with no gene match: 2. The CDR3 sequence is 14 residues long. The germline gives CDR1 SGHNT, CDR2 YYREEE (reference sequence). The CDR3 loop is CASSLSGGANEQFF. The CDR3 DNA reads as TGTGCCAGCAGCTTAAGCGGGGGGGCCAATGAGCAGTTCTTC.

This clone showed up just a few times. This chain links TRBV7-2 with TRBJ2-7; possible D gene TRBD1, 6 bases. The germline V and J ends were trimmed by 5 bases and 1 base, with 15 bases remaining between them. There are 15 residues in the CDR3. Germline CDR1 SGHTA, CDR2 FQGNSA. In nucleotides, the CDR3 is TGTGCCAGCAGCCCGCCGGGACATCCGTCCTACGAGCAGTACTTC. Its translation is CASSPPGHPSYEQYF. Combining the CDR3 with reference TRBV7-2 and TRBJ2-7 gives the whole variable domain GAGVSQSPSNKVTEKGKDVELRCDPISGHTALYWYRQSLGQGLEFLIYFQGNSAPDKSGLPSDRFSAERTGGSVSTLTIQRTQQEDSAVYLCASSPPGHPSYEQYFGPGTRLTVT.

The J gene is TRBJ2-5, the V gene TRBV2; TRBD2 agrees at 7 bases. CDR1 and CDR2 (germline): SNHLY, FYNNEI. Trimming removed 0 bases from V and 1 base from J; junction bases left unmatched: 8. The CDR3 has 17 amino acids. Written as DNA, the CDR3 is TGTGCCAGCAGTGAAGCCGGGGCGGGAGCGCTCCAAGAGACCCAGTACTTC. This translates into CASSEAGAGALQETQYF.

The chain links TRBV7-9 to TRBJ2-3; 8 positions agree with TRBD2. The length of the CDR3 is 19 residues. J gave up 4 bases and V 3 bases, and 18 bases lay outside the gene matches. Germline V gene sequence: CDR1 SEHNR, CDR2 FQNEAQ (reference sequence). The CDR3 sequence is CASSFYFGSSRGAPDTQYF. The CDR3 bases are TGTGCCAGCAGCTTTTATTTCGGCTCCTCGCGGGGGGCCCCAGATACGCAGTATTTT. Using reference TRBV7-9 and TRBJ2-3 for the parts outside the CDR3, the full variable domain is DTGVSQNPRHKITKRGQNVTFRCDPISEHNRLYWYRQTLGQGPEFLTYFQNEAQLEKSRLLSDRFSAERPKGSFSTLEIQRTEQGDSAMYLCASSFYFGSSRGAPDTQYFGPGTRLTVL.

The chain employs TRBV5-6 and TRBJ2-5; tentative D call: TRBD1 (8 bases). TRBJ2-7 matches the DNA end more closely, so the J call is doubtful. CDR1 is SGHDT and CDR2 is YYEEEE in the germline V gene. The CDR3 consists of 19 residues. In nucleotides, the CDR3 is TGTGCCAGCAGCCTAGGACAGGGCCTAGCGGCAGGGGGCTCCTACGAGCAGTACTTC. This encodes CASSLGQGLAAGGSYEQYF.

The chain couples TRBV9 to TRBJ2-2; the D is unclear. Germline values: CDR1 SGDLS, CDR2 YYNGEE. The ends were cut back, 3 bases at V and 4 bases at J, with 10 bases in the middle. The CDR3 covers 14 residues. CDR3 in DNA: TGTGCCAGCAGCGCCACCCCGGGCACCGGGGAGCTGTTTTTT. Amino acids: CASSATPGTGELFF.

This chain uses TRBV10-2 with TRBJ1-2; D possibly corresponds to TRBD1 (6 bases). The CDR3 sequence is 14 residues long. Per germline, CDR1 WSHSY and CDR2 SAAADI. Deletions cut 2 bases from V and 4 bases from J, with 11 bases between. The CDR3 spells CASSETGTLYGYTF. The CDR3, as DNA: TGCGCCAGCAGTGAGACAGGGACCCTCTATGGCTACACCTTC.

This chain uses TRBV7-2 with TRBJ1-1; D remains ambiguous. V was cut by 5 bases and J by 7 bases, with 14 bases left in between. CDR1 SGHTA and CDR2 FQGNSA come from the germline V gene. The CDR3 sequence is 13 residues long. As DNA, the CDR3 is TGTGCCAGCAGCGCGGCTAGGAGTCGTGAAGCTTTCTTT. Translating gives CASSAARSREAFF. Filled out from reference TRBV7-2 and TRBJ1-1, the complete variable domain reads GAGVSQSPSNKVTEKGKDVELRCDPISGHTALYWYRQSLGQGLEFLIYFQGNSAPDKSGLPSDRFSAERTGGSVSTLTIQRTQQEDSAVYLCASSAARSREAFFGQGTRLTVV.